These T cell receptor beta chains were read from a single sample in a study of CD8+ T cells in alopecia areata. Sequenced by immunoSEQ multiplex PCR; TCRdb stores in-frame clones only, minus some. The sample holds 170,000 or so clones, around 60% seen once. This material consisted of CD4+ T cells sorted from blood, taken at week 0. These receptors all stem from a human donor with alopecia areata. Both conserved end residues are part of each CDR3. D genes are given only for firm matches. Expanded clones are given a class, and other clones once, few, many or no size at all.

clone_size d_call j_call v_call cdr3_nt cdr3_aa
few TRBD2 TRBJ2-7 TRBV5-1 TGCGCCAGCAGCTTCCCTAGCGGGGGGGTCTACGAGCAGTACTTC CASSFPSGGVYEQYF
NA TRBD2 TRBJ2-5 TRBV25-1 TGTGCCAGCAGTGCGCGGGGGGGCGGGAAGACCCAGTACTTC CASSARGGGKTQYF
NA NA TRBJ1-2 TRBV2 TGTGCCAGCAGCCCGTTTGACAGAGGCTATGGCTACACCTTC CASSPFDRGYGYTF
NA NA TRBJ2-1 TRBV29-1 TGCAGCGTCGGGGGGCTAGGGGCCAATGAGCAGTTCTTC CSVGGLGANEQFF
few TRBD1 TRBJ1-6 TRBV5-6 TGTGCCAGCAGCCCCGGGACAGGGATGACACCCCTCCACTTT CASSPGTGMTPLHF
NA NA TRBJ2-4 TRBV29-1 TGCAGCGTCGCCGGCAGGGCCAAAAACATTCAGTACTTC CSVAGRAKNIQYF
NA NA TRBJ1-1 TRBV18 TGTGCCAGCTCACCCTTTGATGGGAACACTGAAGCTTTCTTT CASSPFDGNTEAFF
few NA TRBJ2-7 TRBV5-6 TGTGCCAGCAGCTCGACAGCTCGGACCTACGAGCAGTACTTC CASSSTARTYEQYF
few NA TRBJ2-5 TRBV4-1 TGCGCCAGCAGCCAAATAAAAGAGACCCAGTACTTC CASSQIKETQYF
NA NA TRBJ2-4 TRBV29-1 TGCAGCGTCGCAGTACAGGGAGCCAAAAACATTCAGTACTTC CSVAVQGAKNIQYF
few NA TRBJ1-2 TRBV10-3 TGTGCCATCAGCGAACCTGCTAACTATGGCTACACCTTC CAISEPANYGYTF
few TRBD1 TRBJ1-2 TRBV11-2 TGTGCCAGCAGCACGACAGGGAACTATGGCTACACCTTC CASSTTGNYGYTF
NA TRBD1 TRBJ2-5 TRBV5-1 TGCGCCAGCAGCCCCGACGCCAGGGGGTCTGAGACCCAGTACTTC CASSPDARGSETQYF
NA NA TRBJ1-1 TRBV4-2 TGTGCCAGCAGCTCTCAGCCAGGGGCCACTGAAGCTTTCTTT CASSSQPGATEAFF
NA NA TRBJ2-3 TRBV4-1 TGCGCCAGCAGCCAAGAAGGCAGGGGCACAGATACGCAGTATTTT CASSQEGRGTDTQYF
few NA TRBJ1-2 TRBV29-1 TGCAGCGTCGGACACGTCTATGGCTACACCTTC CSVGHVYGYTF
few NA TRBJ1-1 TRBV5-1 TGCGCCAGCAGCTTGGATAGTGATTTAAAGGGCACTGAAGCTTTCTTT CASSLDSDLKGTEAFF
few NA TRBJ1-5 TRBV2 TGTGCCAGCAGTGGGACACAGAATAGCAATCAGCCCCAGCATTTT CASSGTQNSNQPQHF
once TRBD1 TRBJ2-5 TRBV29-1 TGCAGCGGCGGACAGGTTTTGGGGGAGACCCAGTACTTC CSGGQVLGETQYF
NA TRBD1 TRBJ2-7 TRBV2 TGTGCCAGCAGTGAAAACAGGGGTTTATACGAGCAGTACTTC CASSENRGLYEQYF
NA NA TRBJ2-3 TRBV18 TGTGCCAGCTCGGTGGATACGCAGTATTTT CASSVDTQYF
NA NA TRBJ2-1 TRBV30 TGTGCCTGGATCTCCGGGATAAGTGGGTATGAGCAGTTCTTC CAWISGISGYEQFF
NA TRBD1 TRBJ1-2 TRBV27 TGTGCCAGCAGTTCCCAACCCGGACAGGGGGCCAGTGGCTACACCTTC CASSSQPGQGASGYTF
NA NA TRBJ2-5 TRBV29-1 TGCAGCGTTGGGCCCCAAGAGACCCAGTACTTC CSVGPQETQYF
NA TRBD1 TRBJ1-4 TRBV23-1 TGCGCCAGCAGTCAATTCATGGGCCGACAGGGGGAAGTCAGTGAAAAACTGTTTTTT CASSQFMGRQGEVSEKLFF
few NA TRBJ2-7 TRBV29-1 TGCAGCGTCCCCTCTGGGACCCCCACCGAGCAGTACTTC CSVPSGTPTEQYF
NA TRBD1 TRBJ1-5 TRBV7-9 TGTGCCAGCAGCTTAGGGACAGGGGCTCAGCCCCAGCATTTT CASSLGTGAQPQHF
once NA TRBJ1-2 TRBV18 TGTGCCAGCTCACCCCAGGGACTCCCTAACTATGGCTACACCTTC CASSPQGLPNYGYTF
once TRBD1 TRBJ1-6 TRBV30 TGTGCCTCGAACACTCCGGGACAGGGGGTCTCACCCCTCCACTTT CASNTPGQGVSPLHF
NA NA TRBJ2-5 TRBV7-2 TGTGCCAGCAGCCCCCAGGGAGAGACCCAGTACTTC CASSPQGETQYF
few NA TRBJ2-5 TRBV12-5 TGTGCTAGTGGTTTCCAAGAGACCCAGTACTTC CASGFQETQYF
NA NA TRBJ2-2 TRBV5-1 TGCGCCAGCAGCTATGCGGGGGCGCAGATAACCGGGGAGCTGTTTTTT CASSYAGAQITGELFF
few TRBD1 TRBJ2-5 TRBV30 TGTGCCTGGAGTGCGGGACAGGGCTACCAAGAGACCCAGTACTTC CAWSAGQGYQETQYF
few TRBD1 TRBJ2-7 TRBV5-1 TGCGCCAGCAGCTTGGCCTTTGGACAGGGAGGCGGGCAGTACTTC CASSLAFGQGGGQYF
NA NA TRBJ2-6 TRBV27 TGTGCCAGCAGTTTATCTAGGGCTGGGGCCAACGTCCTGACTTTC CASSLSRAGANVLTF
few NA TRBJ2-3 TRBV6-5 TGTGCCAGCAGGTCCCGGGACTCCAACACAGATACGCAGTATTTT CASRSRDSNTDTQYF